Below, one T cell receptor (beta chain) is given with its context. This CDR3 spans 14 amino acids. Trimming at V came to 3 bases and at J to 2 bases, leaving 6 bases not matched to a gene. Per the germline V gene, CDR1 is GTSNPN and CDR2 is SVGIG (reference sequence). Using immunoSEQ multiplex PCR, the repertoire was profiled, and TCRdb retains in-frame clones only, with some absent. The sample has about 150,000 clones; 84% are singletons. The entry originates in a study of blood T cell repertoires in COVID-19. Background on the study: Acute-phase and convalescent COVID-19 samples originated in the United States, Italy and Spain.

What was sequenced was peripheral blood. The V gene is TRBV30, the J gene TRBJ1-2; 7 bases fit TRBD1. The sequence derives from a woman aged 45-65 years with acute or convalescent COVID-19. CDR3 region: CAWRKGGLNYGYTF. The CDR3 DNA is TGTGCCTGGAGAAAAGGGGGCCTAAACTATGGCTACACCTTC.